The 20 T cell receptor beta chains reported below all come from one sample, sequenced in a study of Graves' ophthalmopathy and Graves' hyperthyroidism. TCR beta CDR3 regions were amplified from RNA transcripts. An initial RT-PCR round employing HTBI primers preceded a second-round multiplex PCR. Using its own MiXCR run on the multiplex PCR reads, TCRdb lists one record per CDR3 protein. The sample carries roughly 350,000 distinct CDR3 sequences, approximately 17% recorded once. The sample taken for sequencing was peripheral blood. These receptors came from an adult woman with stable Graves' hyperthyroidism.

This clonotype has ten or more counts. This rearrangement joins TRBV6-1 to TRBJ1-1, with D tentatively TRBD1 (5 bases). There are 14 residues in the CDR3. Trimming pared 8 bases from V and 7 bases from J, leaving 20 bases between. Germline V gene lookup returns CDR1 MNHNS and CDR2 SASEGT. This CDR3 is CASAYTGDGSEAFF. The CDR3 region has the DNA TGTGCCAGCGCATACACCGGGGACGGAAGTGAAGCTTTCTTT.

This clonotype was recorded at least ten times. The V gene is TRBV20-1, the J gene TRBJ1-2, with TRBD1 as a possible D gene (6 bases). V was clipped by 2 bases and J by 3 bases, with 7 bases between them. CDR1 DFQATT and CDR2 SNEGSKA come from the germline V gene (reference sequence). CDR3 length equals 12 residues. CDR3 sequence (DNA): TGCAGTGCTAGAAAGGGGGACTATGGCTACACCTTC. Residues: CSARKGDYGYTF.

This clonotype was seen many times. The chain has TRBV2 and TRBJ1-1; D ambiguous. The germline V and J ends were trimmed by 3 bases and 0 bases, with 5 bases remaining between them. The CDR3 length is 13 residues. Germline assignment: CDR1 SNHLY and CDR2 FYNNEI. The CDR3 loop is CASSEVLNTEAFF. CDR3 in DNA: TGTGCCAGCAGTGAGGTCCTGAACACTGAAGCTTTCTTT.

This clonotype was observed at least ten times. The chain uses TRBV29-1 and TRBJ2-5, with 12 bases lining up with TRBD1. From germline, CDR1 is SQVTM and CDR2 ANQGSEA. V gave up 3 bases and J gave up 5 bases; unmatched junction bases: 10. There are 16 residues in the CDR3. The CDR3 nucleotides read TGCAGCGTTGATATACCGGGACAGGGGGCGCGTGAGACCCAGTACTTC. Translated: CSVDIPGQGARETQYF.

The chain couples TRBV13 to TRBJ2-2; 7 positions match TRBD1. The CDR3 has 16 amino acids. The germline gives CDR1 PRHDT, CDR2 FYEKMQ (reference sequence). The ends lost 5 bases at V and 2 bases at J; junction bases unmatched: 8. The chain's CDR3 is CASSTSGTANTGELFF. DNA for the CDR3: TGTGCCAGCAGCACTAGTGGGACAGCCAACACCGGGGAGCTGTTTTTT.

In this sample, this clonotype turned up many times. This sequence joins TRBV11-2 and TRBJ2-7; 8 bases are shared with TRBD2. V lost 10 bases, J lost 3 bases, and 11 bases stayed unmatched. CDR3 length equals 14 residues. Germline CDR1 is SGHAT and CDR2 is FQNNGV. As DNA, the CDR3 is TGTGCCACCACGGGAGGGCCGAGAGGCTACGAGCAGTACTTC. Translated: CATTGGPRGYEQYF. Complete variable domain (other parts from reference TRBV11-2 and TRBJ2-7): EAGVAQSPRYKIIEKRQSVAFWCNPISGHATLYWYQQILGQGPKLLIQFQNNGVVDDSQLPKDRFSAERLKGVDSTLKIQPAKLEDSAVYLCATTGGPRGYEQYFGPGTRLTVT.

V and J are TRBV28 and TRBJ1-5; no clear D. Germline assignment: CDR1 MDHEN and CDR2 SYDVKM. The CDR3 contains 16 residues. V lost 2 bases and J lost 0, with 11 bases in between. The CDR3 sequence: CASSLVGGPSNQPQHF. The DNA for the CDR3 is TGTGCCAGCAGTTTAGTGGGAGGGCCTAGCAATCAGCCCCAGCATTTT.

The chain uses TRBV12-3 or TRBV12-4 and TRBJ2-7; TRBD2 agrees at 12 bases. The length of the CDR3 is 17 residues. V lost 6 bases and J lost 5; bases outside the gene matches: 14. CDR3 in amino acids: CASSPGLAGGDQHEQYF. DNA of the CDR3: TGTGCCAGCAGCCCGGGACTAGCGGGCGGGGACCAACACGAGCAGTACTTC.

This clonotype has at least ten counts. This chain connects TRBV6-5 to TRBJ2-7; a weak D match, TRBD1 (5 bases). Looked up from germline, CDR1 is MNHEY and CDR2 is SVGAGI. This CDR3 region has 14 residues. Trimming cost V 2 bases and J 2 bases, with 10 bases left between them. CDR3 nucleotides: TGTGCCAGCAGTTACGACAGAAATACCTACGAGCAGTACTTC. It specifies CASSYDRNTYEQYF.

This clonotype was recorded many times. The genes are TRBV29-1 and TRBJ1-5; D gene unclear. Germline CDR1 reads SQVTM; CDR2 reads ANQGSEA. Trimming took 6 bases from V and 2 from J, leaving 11 bases between them. This CDR3 is 13 amino acids long. CDR3 amino acids: CSVADSGNQPQHF. The CDR3 nucleotides read TGCAGCGTGGCGGACTCTGGCAATCAGCCCCAGCATTTT.

V usage is TRBV6-8 and J usage is TRBJ2-7; TRBD1 agrees at 11 bases. The CDR3 totals 16 residues. CDR1 and CDR2 (germline): MNHGY, SAAAGT. V lost 5 bases and J lost 4; bases outside the gene matches: 10. CDR3: CASSAIGTGGLYEQYF. In nucleotides, the CDR3 is TGTGCCAGCAGTGCCATAGGGACAGGGGGTCTATACGAGCAGTACTTC.

Many counts were recorded for this clonotype. This chain connects TRBV2 to TRBJ2-6, with 9 nucleotides matching TRBD1. Germline values: CDR1 SNHLY, CDR2 FYNNEI. This CDR3 has 17 residues. The trim removed 7 bases at V and 3 bases at J, leaving 10 bases unmatched. The CDR3 spells CASKTGTGISGANVLTF. The CDR3 DNA is TGTGCCAGCAAAACCGGGACAGGGATTAGTGGGGCCAACGTCCTGACTTTC.

This clonotype was seen more than once but under ten times. The rearrangement uses TRBV19 and TRBJ2-7; D call uncertain. In germline, CDR1 is LNHDA, CDR2 SQIVND (reference sequence). The CDR3 contains 13 residues. V gave up 7 bases and J gave up 0 bases, with 10 bases separating them. The CDR3 region has the DNA TGTGCCAGTAAATCCGGTAACTCCTACGAGCAGTACTTC. Protein: CASKSGNSYEQYF.

In this sample, this clonotype turned up many times. The chain has TRBV6-5 and TRBJ2-7, with 9 bases that match TRBD1. CDR3 length equals 14 residues. The ends lost 6 bases at V and 6 bases at J; junction bases unmatched: 9. CDR1 MNHEY and CDR2 SVGAGI come from the germline V gene. The CDR3 region is CASRATGGGREQYF. The CDR3 DNA is TGTGCCAGCAGAGCAACAGGGGGCGGACGCGAGCAGTACTTC.

This clonotype was found many times. DNA for the CDR3: TGTGCCAGCAAGCTTCACTACGGGGTTTACGAGCAGTACTTC. Translating it yields CASKLHYGVYEQYF. The V gene is TRBV27, the J gene TRBJ2-7, with D tentatively TRBD2 (5 bases). Germline V gives CDR1 MNHEY, CDR2 SMNVEV (reference sequence). The V end was cut by 7 bases, the J end by 4 bases, with 17 bases between. The CDR3 covers 14 residues.

The V gene is TRBV11-2, the J gene TRBJ2-5, with TRBD1 matching 7 bases. The CDR3 extends over 15 amino acids. The ends lost 5 bases at V and 1 base at J; junction bases unmatched: 7. The germline gives CDR1 SGHAT, CDR2 FQNNGV. CDR3 protein: CASSPNSGGQETQYF. CDR3 sequence (DNA): TGTGCCAGCAGCCCCAATTCAGGGGGCCAAGAGACCCAGTACTTC.

This clonotype was detected ten times or more. The chain combines TRBV12-3 or TRBV12-4 with TRBJ2-7; 11 bases match TRBD2. The CDR3 sequence is 14 residues long. V gave up 7 bases and J gave up 5 bases; unmatched junction bases: 7. The CDR3 DNA sequence: TGTGCCAGCATGCTAGCGGGAGGTTTACACGAGCAGTACTTC. It is translated as CASMLAGGLHEQYF.

At least ten counts were recorded for this clonotype. The J gene is TRBJ1-2, the V gene TRBV19; D perhaps matches TRBD1 (6 bases). Germline V gene sequence: CDR1 LNHDA, CDR2 SQIVND (reference sequence). The V end was cut by 4 bases, the J end by 4 bases, with 22 bases between. The CDR3 contains 17 residues. For the CDR3, the DNA is TGTGCCAGTAGTACCAAAACTCGGACAGAGGAAATCTATGGCTACACCTTC. Amino acids: CASSTKTRTEEIYGYTF. Complete variable domain (other parts from reference TRBV19 and TRBJ1-2): DGGITQSPKYLFRKEGQNVTLSCEQNLNHDAMYWYRQDPGQGLRLIYYSQIVNDFQKGDIAEGYSVSREKKESFPLTVTSAQKNPTAFYLCASSTKTRTEEIYGYTFGSGTRLTVV.

This clonotype showed up many times. This chain links TRBV5-6 with TRBJ2-7, with 8 bases that match TRBD2. The length of the CDR3 is 12 residues. V trimming: 4 bases; J trimming: 6 bases; junction bases outside the gene matches: 3. The germline gives CDR1 SGHDT, CDR2 YYEEEE. The CDR3: CASSHLAGEQYF. The CDR3 nucleotides read TGTGCCAGCAGCCATCTAGCGGGCGAGCAGTACTTC.

This clonotype has a count of ten or more. J is TRBJ2-2 and V is TRBV28; D assignment may be TRBD1 or TRBD2 (5 bases each). From germline, CDR1 is MDHEN and CDR2 SYDVKM. The CDR3 runs to 15 residues. Trimming took 4 bases from V and 7 from J, leaving 16 bases between them. CDR3: CASSSGSGMVGELFF. CDR3 coding DNA: TGTGCCAGCAGTTCAGGGTCCGGGATGGTCGGGGAGCTGTTTTTT.